This T cell receptor (beta chain) is drawn from a study of T cell responses to AZD1222 COVID-19 vaccine. A few counts support this clone. Its target is not known. Study results and caveats: The sample set comprised mostly white British donors with more females, and clonal diversity was possibly underestimated. A reported finding is that nearly half of spike-specific TCRs target unmutated variant regions. It was only after the peak T cell response that any repertoires were sampled.

V shed 4 bases and J shed 4 bases, with 14 bases lying between them. This CDR3 is built from 15 residues. CDR1 and CDR2 from the germline V gene are LNHDA and SQIVND (reference sequence). TCRdb's table, derived via immunoSEQ multiplex PCR, lists solely in-frame clones and lacks some. Here the sample spans roughly 120,000 clones, approximately 85% being singletons. The TCR was taken from an adult in good health. The sequences come from peripheral blood, collected on day 0 of MenACWY control vaccination. V usage is TRBV19 and J usage is TRBJ1-3; D unclear. This CDR3 is CASSTKDRAGNTIYF. The CDR3 DNA reads as TGTGCCAGTAGTACAAAGGACCGGGCCGGAAACACCATATATTTT.